This TCR beta chain was recovered during a study of blood T cell repertoires in COVID-19. Overall study context: Samples representing acute and convalescent COVID-19 were sourced from the United States, Italy and Spain.

Participants came from some 26 US areas, aged about 18 to 90 years. Up to 2 weeks before entering the study, exposed participants had met a COVID-19 case. The authors' processing: Estimation of nucleated cell counts relied on the amplification of reference gene primers. The protocol was immunoSEQ multiplex PCR, while the TCRdb copy is restricted to in-frame clones and leaves out a portion. That table supplies the V and J calls and clone size; D and trimming were determined from the DNA. This repertoire shows hundreds of thousands of clones, around nine tenths found once; its top ten account for roughly 1.4%. This clone was found once. Per germline, CDR1 MNHEY and CDR2 SMNVEV (reference sequence). The CDR3 is 16 amino acids. V gave up 1 base and J gave up 6 bases, with 16 bases separating them.

The V gene is TRBV27, the J gene TRBJ2-1, with D hard to call. The clonotype was recovered from a woman between 18 and 29 years old who had been exposed to COVID-19. The sample taken for sequencing was PBMCs or T cells enriched from blood (not recorded which). The CDR3 DNA sequence: TGTGCCAGCAGTTTATACAGTACCAGGAACCTCAATGAGCAGTTCTTC. Translated, it gives CASSLYSTRNLNEQFF.